What follows are 10 T cell receptor beta chains derived from one specimen sequenced in a study of T cell changes during pregnancy in multiple sclerosis. Repertoires were generated with immunoSEQ multiplex PCR, while TCRdb's copy carries only in-frame clones and drops some. The sample includes fewer than 60,000 clones, approximately 94% of them seen just once. The sequenced sample was CD4+ T cells from peripheral blood mononuclear cells, obtained in the third trimester of pregnancy. Every receptor here comes from a female donor with multiple sclerosis, enrolled in a pregnancy study.

The chain links TRBV7-2 to TRBJ2-7; tentatively, D is TRBD2 (6 bases). CDR1 is SGHTA, CDR2 FQGNSA, per germline. Between the trimmed V and J ends, which lost 3 bases and 5 bases, there was a span of 17 bases. This CDR3 spans 15 amino acids. The chain's CDR3 is CASSFGGKTSNEQYF. CDR3 coding DNA: TGTGCCAGCAGCTTCGGAGGGAAGACGTCTAACGAGCAGTACTTC.

The chain combines TRBV11-2 with TRBJ1-1, with D perhaps matching TRBD1 (6 bases). Trimming left V 1 base short and J 4 bases short, with 10 bases between. The CDR3 runs 14 residues. Germline V gene data show CDR1 as SGHAT and CDR2 as FQNNGV. The CDR3 sequence: CASSLVLGGTEAFF. The CDR3 DNA is TGTGCCAGCAGCTTAGTTCTAGGGGGCACTGAAGCTTTCTTT.

The chain recombines TRBV7-6 with TRBJ2-2, with D uncertain. This CDR3 has 18 amino acids. The ends were cut back, 1 base at V and 6 bases at J, with 21 bases in the middle. Germline loops: CDR1 SGHVS, CDR2 FNYEAQ. The chain's CDR3 is CASSLDHSQTPAAGELFF. CDR3 nucleotides: TGTGCCAGCAGCTTAGATCACTCCCAGACCCCGGCGGCCGGGGAGCTGTTTTTT.

The chain is built from TRBV7-9 and TRBJ2-7; D possibly corresponds to TRBD1 (5 bases). Germline V gives CDR1 SEHNR, CDR2 FQNEAQ (reference sequence). V was clipped by 6 bases and J by 2 bases, with 17 bases between them. CDR3 length: 15 residues. CDR3 DNA sequence: TGTGCCAGCAGTATACAGGTTGGGGCCCCCTACGAGCAGTACTTC. Encoded protein: CASSIQVGAPYEQYF. Full variable domain (remainder filled in from reference TRBV7-9 and TRBJ2-7): DTGVSQNPRHKITKRGQNVTFRCDPISEHNRLYWYRQTLGQGPEFLTYFQNEAQLEKSRLLSDRFSAERPKGSFSTLEIQRTEQGDSAMYLCASSIQVGAPYEQYFGPGTRLTVT.

The gene calls are TRBV7-3 and TRBJ2-4, with 7 bases that match TRBD2. V was pared by 2 bases and J by 1 base, with 2 bases of the junction left unmatched. Germline CDR1 and CDR2: SGHTA and FQGTGA. CDR3 length: 15 residues. In DNA, the CDR3 is TGTGCCAGCAGCTTAGACGGGGGGGCCAAAAACATTCAGTACTTC. Residues: CASSLDGGAKNIQYF.

The chain has TRBV28 and TRBJ2-7, with a tentative D call TRBD2 (6 bases). Germline CDR1 MDHEN, CDR2 SYDVKM. Trimming removed 5 bases at V and 2 bases at J, with 16 bases between. The CDR3 spans 15 residues. The CDR3 loop is CASSPTSAGPYEQYF. The CDR3 coding sequence is TGTGCCAGCAGTCCAACGTCAGCGGGCCCCTACGAGCAGTACTTC.

The chain recombines TRBV6-1 with TRBJ2-1; 7 bases are a match to TRBD2. The CDR3 contains 15 residues. The germline gives CDR1 MNHNS, CDR2 SASEGT. J lost 5 bases, V lost 6 bases, and 10 bases had no gene match. CDR3 nucleotides: TGTGCCAGCAGCGGCGAGCGGGGACGGAACAATGAGCAGTTCTTC. It specifies CASSGERGRNNEQFF.

This clone was picked up a small number of times. J is TRBJ1-6 and V is TRBV27, with unresolved D. V gave up 0 bases and J gave up 7 bases, with 10 bases separating them. The CDR3 is 15 residues long. Germline assignment: CDR1 MNHEY and CDR2 SMNVEV (reference sequence). CDR3 residues: CASSLSRTGNSPLHF. CDR3 nucleotides: TGTGCCAGCAGTTTATCCCGGACGGGAAATTCACCCCTCCACTTT.

On this clone itself: An end of the junction does not agree with germline; a read error may underlie this. The chain couples TRBV19 to TRBJ2-3; 9 nucleotides agree with TRBD1. Germline V gene lookup returns CDR1 LNHDA and CDR2 SQIVND (reference sequence). This CDR3 has 13 amino acids. The CDR3 DNA is TGTGCCAGTAGCCCCGAGCCGTGGGACAGGGATGTTTTT. Translation gives CASSPEPWDRDVF.

The chain employs TRBV7-8 and TRBJ2-3; D perhaps matches TRBD1 (5 bases). Germline lookup yields CDR1 SGHVS and CDR2 FQNEAQ. CDR3 length: 12 residues. V was cut by 5 bases and J by 3 bases, with 6 bases left in between. The CDR3: CASSKGTDTQYF. The CDR3 DNA sequence: TGTGCCAGCAGCAAGGGGACAGATACGCAGTATTTT.